This T cell receptor beta chain comes out of a study of blood T cell repertoires in COVID-19. Study information: The United States, Italy and Spain supplied acute and convalescent COVID-19 samples. PBMCs, B-cell-depleted T cells, or T cells provided the cDNA or gDNA that made up the material.

The V end lost 5 bases, the J end lost 7 bases, and 12 bases lay between the germline ends. CDR1 SGHVS and CDR2 FQNEAQ come from the germline V gene. The CDR3 is 13 amino acids. Original handling: Estimates of nucleated cell counts were drawn from the amplification of reference gene primers. Data came from immunoSEQ multiplex PCR; TCRdb stores just in-frame clones and leaves some out. D and trimming were read from the DNA, whereas the V and J calls and clone size are those reported in that table. Of a few hundred thousand clones listed, approximately 88% were seen once; the top ten hold approximately 0.94%.

Sample: peripheral blood. The TCR was taken from a woman aged 40 to 50 who had recovered from COVID-19. This chain joins TRBV7-8 and TRBJ1-5; unclear D gene. The DNA for the CDR3 is TGTGCCAGCAGCGACTCCCCCAACCAGCCCCAGCATTTT. Protein sequence: CASSDSPNQPQHF.